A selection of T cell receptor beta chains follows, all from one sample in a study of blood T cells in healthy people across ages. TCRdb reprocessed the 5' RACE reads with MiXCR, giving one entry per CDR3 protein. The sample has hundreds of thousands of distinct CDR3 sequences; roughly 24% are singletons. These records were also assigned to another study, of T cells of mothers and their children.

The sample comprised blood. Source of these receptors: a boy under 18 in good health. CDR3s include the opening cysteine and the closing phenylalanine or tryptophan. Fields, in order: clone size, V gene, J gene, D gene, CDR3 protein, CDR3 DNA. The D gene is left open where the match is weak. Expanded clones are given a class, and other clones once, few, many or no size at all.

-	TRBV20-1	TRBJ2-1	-	CSASAGARSYNEQFF	TGCAGTGCTAGTGCGGGGGCGAGGTCCTACAATGAGCAGTTCTTC
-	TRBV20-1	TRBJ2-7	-	CSARGRAYEQYF	TGCAGTGCTAGGGGCAGGGCCTACGAGCAGTACTTC
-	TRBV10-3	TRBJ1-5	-	CAISEGQGSNQPQHF	TGTGCCATCAGTGAAGGTCAGGGCAGCAATCAGCCCCAGCATTTT
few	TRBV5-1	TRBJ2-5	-	CASSLQQGRETQYF	TGCGCCAGCAGCTTACAACAGGGCCGGGAGACCCAGTACTTC
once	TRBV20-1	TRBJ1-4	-	CSAPSRGGEKLFF	TGCAGTGCCCCCAGCAGGGGTGGGGAAAAACTGTTTTTT
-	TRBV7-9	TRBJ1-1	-	CASSLEQDAEAFF	TGTGCCAGCAGCTTAGAACAGGACGCTGAAGCTTTCTTT
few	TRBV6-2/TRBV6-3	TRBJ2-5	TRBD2	CASTKAGGRETQYF	TGTGCCAGCACCAAAGCGGGGGGGCGAGAGACCCAGTACTTC
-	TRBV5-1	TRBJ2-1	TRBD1	CASSSPTGYNEQFF	TGCGCCAGCAGCTCGCCGACAGGGTACAATGAGCAGTTCTTC
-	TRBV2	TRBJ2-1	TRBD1	CASSETGVRLKQFF	TGTGCCAGCAGTGAGACAGGGGTTAGGCTTAAGCAGTTCTTC
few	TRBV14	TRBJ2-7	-	CASSQGLGSEQYF	TGTGCCAGCAGCCAAGGTTTAGGCAGCGAGCAGTACTTC
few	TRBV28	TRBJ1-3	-	CASSPLGSGNTIYF	TGTGCCAGCAGTCCCCTAGGATCTGGAAACACCATATATTTT
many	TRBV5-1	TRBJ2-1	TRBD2	CASSFGGASNEQFF	TGCGCCAGCAGCTTCGGGGGGGCTAGCAATGAGCAGTTCTTC
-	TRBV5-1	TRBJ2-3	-	CASSLAPSASTDTQYF	TGCGCCAGCAGCTTGGCCCCGTCCGCTAGCACAGATACGCAGTATTTT
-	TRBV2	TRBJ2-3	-	CASSEWTLKEPDTQYF	TGTGCCAGCAGTGAATGGACCTTGAAGGAGCCAGATACGCAGTATTTT
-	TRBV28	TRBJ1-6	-	CASSLEWRGRSVGSPLHF	TGTGCCAGCAGTTTGGAGTGGAGAGGCAGGTCTGTTGGATCACCCCTCCACTTT
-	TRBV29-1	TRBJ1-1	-	CSGGRGLYTEAFF	TGCAGCGGGGGCCGGGGGCTGTACACTGAAGCTTTCTTT
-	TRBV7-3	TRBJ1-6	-	CASSLYRGAGSSLHF	TGTGCCAGCAGCCTTTATAGGGGGGCCGGTTCATCCCTCCACTTT
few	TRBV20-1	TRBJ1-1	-	CSGYMGRKAFF	TGCAGTGGTTATATGGGTCGTAAAGCTTTCTTT
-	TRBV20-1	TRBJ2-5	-	CSAALGGGSETQYF	TGCAGTGCCGCGCTGGGGGGGGGCTCAGAGACCCAGTACTTC
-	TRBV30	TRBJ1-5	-	CAWTTAGNRPQHF	TGTGCCTGGACTACAGCCGGCAATCGGCCCCAGCATTTT
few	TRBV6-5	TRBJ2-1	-	CAISAEYNEQFF	TGTGCCATCTCGGCCGAATACAATGAGCAGTTCTTC
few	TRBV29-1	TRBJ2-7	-	CSVEEKEGVGYEQYF	TGCAGCGTTGAAGAGAAGGAGGGGGTTGGCTACGAGCAGTACTTC